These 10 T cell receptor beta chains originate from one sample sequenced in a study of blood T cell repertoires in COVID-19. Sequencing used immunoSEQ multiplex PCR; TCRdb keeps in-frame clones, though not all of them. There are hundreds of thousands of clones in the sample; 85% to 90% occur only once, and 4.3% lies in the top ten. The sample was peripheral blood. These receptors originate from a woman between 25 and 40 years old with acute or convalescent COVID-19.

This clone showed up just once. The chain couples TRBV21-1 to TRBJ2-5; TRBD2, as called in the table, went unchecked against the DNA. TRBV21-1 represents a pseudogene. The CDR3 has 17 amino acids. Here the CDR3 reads CASSKAPGAGGRETQYF. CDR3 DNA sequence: TGTGCCAGCAGCAAAGCCCCGGGGGCGGGGGGTCGAGAGACCCAGTACTTC.

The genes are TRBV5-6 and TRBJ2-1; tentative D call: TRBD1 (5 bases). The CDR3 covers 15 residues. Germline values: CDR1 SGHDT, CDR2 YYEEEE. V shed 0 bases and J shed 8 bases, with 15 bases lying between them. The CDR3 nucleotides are TGTGCCAGCAGCTTGGGGTGGGCAGGGATGGATGAGCAGTTCTTC. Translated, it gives CASSLGWAGMDEQFF.

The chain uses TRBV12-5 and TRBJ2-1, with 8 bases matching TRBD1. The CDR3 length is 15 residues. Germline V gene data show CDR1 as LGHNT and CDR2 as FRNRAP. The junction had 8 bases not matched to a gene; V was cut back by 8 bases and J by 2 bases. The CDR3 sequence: CASSLGQGTYNEQFF. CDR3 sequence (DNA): TGTGCTAGTTCACTAGGACAGGGAACCTACAATGAGCAGTTCTTC.

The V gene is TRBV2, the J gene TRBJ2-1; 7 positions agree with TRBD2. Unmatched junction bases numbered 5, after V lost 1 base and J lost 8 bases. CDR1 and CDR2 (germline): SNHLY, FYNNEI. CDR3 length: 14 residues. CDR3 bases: TGTGCCAGCAGTGAAGGTGCCCTAGCGGATGAGCAGTTCTTC. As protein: CASSEGALADEQFF.

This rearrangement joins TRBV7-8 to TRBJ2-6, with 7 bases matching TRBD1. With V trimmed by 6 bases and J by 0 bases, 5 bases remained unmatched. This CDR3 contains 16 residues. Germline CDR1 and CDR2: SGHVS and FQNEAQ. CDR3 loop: CASRGTVTSGANVLTF. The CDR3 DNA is TGTGCCAGCAGGGGGACAGTTACCTCTGGGGCCAACGTCCTGACTTTC.

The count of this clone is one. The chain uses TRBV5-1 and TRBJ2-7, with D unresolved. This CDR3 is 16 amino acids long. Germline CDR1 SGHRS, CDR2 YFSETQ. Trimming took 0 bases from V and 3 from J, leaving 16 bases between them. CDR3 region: CASSLARVVGDYEQYF. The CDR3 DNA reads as TGCGCCAGCAGCTTGGCCCGAGTAGTGGGCGACTACGAGCAGTACTTC.

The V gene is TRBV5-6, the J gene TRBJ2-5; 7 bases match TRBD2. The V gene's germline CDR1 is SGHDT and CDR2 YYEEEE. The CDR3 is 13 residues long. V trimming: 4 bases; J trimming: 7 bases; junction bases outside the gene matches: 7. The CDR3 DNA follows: TGTGCCAGCAGCCGGGGGGACCAATGGACCCAGTACTTC. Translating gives CASSRGDQWTQYF.

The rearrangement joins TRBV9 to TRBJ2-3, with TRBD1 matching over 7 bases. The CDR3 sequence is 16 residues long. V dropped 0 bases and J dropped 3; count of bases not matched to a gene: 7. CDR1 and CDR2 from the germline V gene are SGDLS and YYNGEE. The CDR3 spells CASSVGLTGRTDTQYF. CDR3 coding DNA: TGTGCCAGCAGCGTAGGTTTGACAGGGCGGACAGATACGCAGTATTTT.

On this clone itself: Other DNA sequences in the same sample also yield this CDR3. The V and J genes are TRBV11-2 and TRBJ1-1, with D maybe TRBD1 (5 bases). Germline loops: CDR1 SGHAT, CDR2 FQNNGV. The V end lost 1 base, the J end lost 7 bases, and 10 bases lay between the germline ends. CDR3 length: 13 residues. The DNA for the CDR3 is TGTGCCAGCAGCTTAGCCCAGGGATATGAAGCTTTCTTT. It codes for CASSLAQGYEAFF.

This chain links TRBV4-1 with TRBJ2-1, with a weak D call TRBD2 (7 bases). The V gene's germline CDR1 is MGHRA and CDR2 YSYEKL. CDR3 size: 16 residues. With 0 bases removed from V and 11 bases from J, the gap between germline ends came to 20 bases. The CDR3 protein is CASSQDSTGGEPKQFF. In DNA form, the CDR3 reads TGCGCCAGCAGCCAAGATAGTACGGGGGGCGAACCAAAGCAGTTCTTC.